This T cell receptor (beta chain) was sequenced for a study of human T cells and chemical hapten exposure. This CDR3 is built from 13 residues. V was shortened by 4 bases and J by 10 bases, with 15 bases between the two germline ends. The germline V gene encodes CDR1 SGHDT and CDR2 YYEEEE. Time point in this sample: patch test 3, about 24 weeks after DPC sensitization. The treatment is: therapeutic diphenylcyclopropenone sensitization with weekly scalp DPC. TCRdb called the RACE reads again in MiXCR, with one record for every CDR3 protein. The data show 95,000 to 150,000 distinct CDR3 sequences, 10% to 12% seen once.

The material sequenced was whole blood, taken in connection with sensitization to the hapten diphenylcyclopropenone (DPC). This sequence joins TRBV5-6 and TRBJ1-5; D remains ambiguous. The sequence was obtained from a woman between 45 and 60 years old with alopecia areata. Some clones in this sample may be carry-over from other donors' samples. In DNA form, the CDR3 reads TGTGCCAGCAGCGGCGGGCCTTCAACCCCCCAGCATTTT. It yields the protein CASSGGPSTPQHF.